The 27 T cell receptor beta chains given below trace back to one sample, sequenced in a study of cytomegalovirus exposure and HLA in healthy donors. PCR used 60 Vbeta primers and 13 Jbeta primers. The method was immunoSEQ multiplex PCR; TCRdb's version includes in-frame clones alone and lacks a portion of them. This sample has some 110,000 clones; roughly 82% occur once, and the top ten carry 10% to 15%. The sample consisted of PBMCs. Receptors originate from a woman in her forties in good health and CMV-seropositive.

This chain links TRBV19 with TRBJ2-1, with TRBD2 matching 7 bases. CDR3 length: 16 residues. Germline CDR1 and CDR2: LNHDA and SQIVND (reference sequence). V dropped 5 bases and J dropped 8; count of bases not matched to a gene: 15. The chain's CDR3 is CASSGRWGGVGHEQFF. In DNA, the CDR3 is TGTGCCAGTAGTGGGCGTTGGGGGGGGGTAGGCCATGAGCAGTTCTTC.

The chain couples TRBV4-2 to TRBJ2-2, with 7 nucleotides matching TRBD2. The trim removed 6 bases at V and 0 bases at J, leaving 13 bases unmatched. The V gene's germline CDR1 is LGHNA and CDR2 YNFKEQ. CDR3 length equals 18 residues. Here the CDR3 DNA reads TGTGCCAGCAGTCGATCCGGTGTAGCGGGCGCGAACACCGGGGAGCTGTTTTTT. Protein sequence: CASSRSGVAGANTGELFF.

This clone was seen only once. V gene TRBV6-5 combines with J gene TRBJ1-6, with no clear D. CDR1 is MNHEY, CDR2 SVGAGI, per germline. Between the trimmed V and J ends, which lost 6 bases and 14 bases, there was a span of 11 bases. This CDR3 spans 11 amino acids. The CDR3 is CASRRDKSLHF. Written as DNA, the CDR3 is TGTGCCAGCAGGCGAGACAAGTCCCTCCACTTT.

The V call is TRBV30, the J call TRBJ2-3; D is perhaps TRBD1 (6 bases). Germline lookup yields CDR1 GTSNPN and CDR2 SVGIG (reference sequence). Trimming removed 5 bases from V and 4 bases from J, with 22 bases in between. The CDR3 contains 16 residues. CDR3 protein: CAWSMGGRGSADTQYF. DNA of the CDR3: TGTGCCTGGTCCATGGGCGGTAGGGGGAGTGCAGATACGCAGTATTTT. The full variable domain, in which reference TRBV30 and TRBJ2-3 provide the parts outside the CDR3, is SQTIHQWPATLVQPVGSPLSLECTVEGTSNPNLYWYRQAAGRGLQLLFYSVGIGQISSEVPQNLSASRPQDRQFILSSKKLLLSDSGFYLCAWSMGGRGSADTQYFGPGTRLTVL.

The chain is built from TRBV6-6 and TRBJ2-7, with 11 bases lining up with TRBD1. Looked up from germline, CDR1 is MNHNY and CDR2 is SVGAGI (reference sequence). Trimming cost V 11 bases and J 5 bases; bases outside gene matches: 11. The CDR3 loop spans 14 amino acids. The CDR3 DNA sequence: TGTGCCTCAAGGCCGGGACAGGGGGTAGACGAGCAGTACTTC. It translates to CASRPGQGVDEQYF.

V usage is TRBV7-8 and J usage is TRBJ2-3; D ambiguous. Deletions cut 1 base from V and 9 bases from J, with 14 bases between. Per germline, CDR1 SGHVS and CDR2 FQNEAQ. The CDR3 loop spans 14 amino acids. CDR3 sequence reads: CASSLEASSSTQYF. The DNA for the CDR3 is TGTGCCAGCAGCTTAGAAGCTAGTTCAAGCACGCAGTATTTT.

The CDR3 reads CASSLLQGRGGTEAFF. The CDR3 nucleotides are TGCGCCAGCAGCTTATTACAGGGGCGAGGGGGCACTGAAGCTTTCTTT. The chain combines TRBV5-1 with TRBJ1-1, with 7 bases fitting TRBD1. CDR1 and CDR2 (germline): SGHRS, YFSETQ. J gave up 4 bases and V 2 bases, and 11 bases lay outside the gene matches. The CDR3 is 16 amino acids.

This clone was picked up a small number of times. The chain is built from TRBV7-6 and TRBJ2-7; 7 positions match TRBD2. The germline CDR1 and CDR2 sequences are SGHVS and FNYEAQ. This CDR3 region has 14 residues. J was trimmed by 2 bases and V by 2 bases; bases with no gene match: 3. DNA of the CDR3: TGTGCCAGCAGCTTACTAGCGGATACCTACGAGCAGTACTTC. Its translation: CASSLLADTYEQYF.

The gene calls are TRBV28 and TRBJ2-5, with D tentatively TRBD1 (6 bases). The germline gives CDR1 MDHEN, CDR2 SYDVKM. CDR3 length: 14 residues. The V end was cut by 4 bases, the J end by 5 bases, with 14 bases between. The CDR3 here is CASSSVQGGETQYF. In DNA, the CDR3 is TGTGCCAGCAGTTCGGTACAGGGTGGGGAGACCCAGTACTTC. The variable domain in full, completed from reference TRBV28 and TRBJ2-5, reads DVKVTQSSRYLVKRTGEKVFLECVQDMDHENMFWYRQDPGLGLRLIYFSYDVKMKEKGDIPEGYSVSREKKERFSLILESASTNQTSMYLCASSSVQGGETQYFGPGTRLLVL.

The chain carries TRBV27 and TRBJ1-1; the match to TRBD1 covers 8 bases. The CDR3 spans 18 residues. The V gene end was trimmed by 8 bases and the J gene end by 3 bases; junction bases not matched to a gene: 20. Germline CDR1 is MNHEY and CDR2 is SMNVEV (reference sequence). CDR3 nucleotides: TGTGCCAGCCGTATGCTGTCCTCGGCAGGGGGCAGCGACACTGAAGCTTTCTTT. Its protein product is CASRMLSSAGGSDTEAFF.

The CDR3 sequence is CASSGHIQTRSYNEQFF. CDR3 coding DNA: TGTGCCAGCAGTGGCCACATTCAGACTAGATCCTACAATGAGCAGTTCTTC. The chain couples TRBV5-6 to TRBJ2-1, with D possibly matching TRBD2 (6 bases). V lost 5 bases to trimming and J lost 1 base, with 19 bases between them. The CDR3 totals 17 residues. Germline V gives CDR1 SGHDT, CDR2 YYEEEE.

The chain has TRBV15 and TRBJ1-1, with TRBD1 matching 8 bases. The junction had 5 bases not matched to a gene; V was cut back by 2 bases and J by 0 bases. The CDR3 is 16 amino acids. CDR1 LNHNV and CDR2 YYDKDF come from the germline V gene (reference sequence). In nucleotides, the CDR3 is TGTGCCACCAGCAGATTGACAGGGGTCATGAACACTGAAGCTTTCTTT. This sequence encodes CATSRLTGVMNTEAFF.

The chain combines TRBV5-4 with TRBJ1-4; D is uncertain. Germline V lookup: CDR1 SGHNT, CDR2 YYREEE (reference sequence). V was pared by 4 bases and J by 8 bases, with 15 bases between. CDR3 length: 14 residues. CDR3 DNA: TGTGCCAGCAGCGAAAAACCGGGGTGGGAAAAACTGTTTTTT. Translated, it gives CASSEKPGWEKLFF.

The V call is TRBV28, the J call TRBJ2-7; 14 bases agree with TRBD2. CDR1 and CDR2 (germline): MDHEN, SYDVKM. The CDR3 runs to 14 residues. V lost 5 bases, J lost 6 bases, and 3 bases stayed unmatched. The CDR3 DNA reads TGTGCCAGCAGTCGGACTAGCGGGAGGATCGAGCAGTACTTC. As protein: CASSRTSGRIEQYF.

The V and J genes are TRBV10-3 and TRBJ1-1, with D tentatively TRBD1 (6 bases). Trimming took 4 bases from V and 4 from J, leaving 19 bases between them. The germline gives CDR1 ENHRY, CDR2 SYGVKD. CDR3 length: 16 residues. In nucleotides, the CDR3 is TGTGCCATCAGTGTATCGGGCGGGGGGGCCGGCACTGAAGCTTTCTTT. Translated, it gives CAISVSGGGAGTEAFF.

This clone was recorded a few times. This chain connects TRBV2 to TRBJ2-1; no clear D. The CDR3 runs 13 residues. Germline V gene data show CDR1 as SNHLY and CDR2 as FYNNEI. V was cut by 4 bases and J by 7 bases, with 11 bases left in between. The CDR3 protein is CASSATSRNEQFF. The CDR3 nucleotides read TGTGCCAGCAGTGCCACCTCTAGAAATGAGCAGTTCTTC. Drawing the rest from reference TRBV2 and TRBJ2-1, the complete variable domain is EPEVTQTPSHQVTQMGQEVILRCVPISNHLYFYWYRQILGQKVEFLVSFYNNEISEKSEIFDDQFSVERPDGSNFTLKIRSTKLEDSAMYFCASSATSRNEQFFGPGTRLTVL.

The rearrangement links TRBV28 to TRBJ2-5; 9 positions match TRBD2. Per germline, CDR1 MDHEN and CDR2 SYDVKM. With 6 bases clipped from V and 3 bases from J, the junction kept 2 bases outside the gene matches. This CDR3 region has 13 residues. The CDR3: CASSPSGKETQYF. CDR3 DNA: TGTGCCAGCAGCCCTAGCGGGAAAGAGACCCAGTACTTC.

V and J are TRBV6-5 and TRBJ2-5; 8 bases match TRBD1. This CDR3 is 15 amino acids long. V shed 5 bases and J 0 bases; nucleotides not matched to a gene: 5. Per the germline V gene, CDR1 is MNHEY and CDR2 is SVGAGI. CDR3 sequence reads: CASSRTGLYQETQYF. Here the CDR3 DNA reads TGTGCCAGCAGTCGGACAGGGTTGTACCAAGAGACCCAGTACTTC.

The V gene is TRBV30, the J gene TRBJ1-3; possibly TRBD1 for D (6 bases). This CDR3 region has 13 residues. The V gene lost 4 bases and the J gene lost 3 bases, with 10 bases spanning the gap. Germline V gene sequence: CDR1 GTSNPN, CDR2 SVGIG (reference sequence). CDR3 coding DNA: TGTGCCTGGACGGGGGGCCTTGGAAACACCATATATTTT. Translating gives CAWTGGLGNTIYF. The whole variable domain, remainder taken from reference TRBV30 and TRBJ1-3, is SQTIHQWPATLVQPVGSPLSLECTVEGTSNPNLYWYRQAAGRGLQLLFYSVGIGQISSEVPQNLSASRPQDRQFILSSKKLLLSDSGFYLCAWTGGLGNTIYFGEGSWLTVV.

V usage is TRBV5-4 and J usage is TRBJ2-7; 12 bases are shared with TRBD2. Germline trimming cut 4 bases from V and 4 bases from J; bases unmatched to any gene: 3. This CDR3 region has 14 residues. Germline CDR1 and CDR2: SGHNT and YYREEE (reference sequence). The CDR3 DNA reads as TGTGCCAGCAGCGAGACTAGCGGGAGATACGAGCAGTACTTC. Its translation: CASSETSGRYEQYF.

The chain is built from TRBV4-3 and TRBJ2-5; 9 nucleotides line up with TRBD1. Germline trimming cut 1 base from V and 3 bases from J; bases unmatched to any gene: 6. The CDR3 extends over 16 amino acids. Germline V gives CDR1 LGHNA, CDR2 YSLEER. The CDR3, as DNA: TGCGCCAGCAGCCAAGTGGACGGGACAGGGAAAGAGACCCAGTACTTC. This gives the protein CASSQVDGTGKETQYF.

The gene calls are TRBV10-3 and TRBJ2-1, with 8 nucleotides matching TRBD2. The length of the CDR3 is 14 residues. The germline V gene encodes CDR1 ENHRY and CDR2 SYGVKD. V shed 3 bases and J 7 bases; nucleotides not matched to a gene: 5. CDR3 amino acids: CAISEPGGPNEQFF. DNA of the CDR3: TGTGCCATCAGTGAACCGGGAGGGCCAAATGAGCAGTTCTTC.

The chain combines TRBV7-2 with TRBJ2-5, with 9 bases matching TRBD2. The length of the CDR3 is 14 residues. V was pared by 5 bases and J by 5 bases, with 6 bases of the junction left unmatched. CDR1 SGHTA and CDR2 FQGNSA come from the germline V gene. CDR3 DNA: TGTGCCAGCAGCCCGGCGGGGGGGTTTGAGACCCAGTACTTC. This sequence encodes CASSPAGGFETQYF. The whole variable domain, remainder taken from reference TRBV7-2 and TRBJ2-5, is GAGVSQSPSNKVTEKGKDVELRCDPISGHTALYWYRQSLGQGLEFLIYFQGNSAPDKSGLPSDRFSAERTGGSVSTLTIQRTQQEDSAVYLCASSPAGGFETQYFGPGTRLLVL.

This clone has just a few counts. The chain links TRBV27 to TRBJ2-1, with 10 bases that match TRBD2. The germline gives CDR1 MNHEY, CDR2 SMNVEV (reference sequence). This CDR3 is 16 amino acids long. V trimming: 1 base; J trimming: 6 bases; junction bases outside the gene matches: 6. The CDR3 DNA sequence: TGTGCCAGCAGTTTATTTGCTAGCGGGAGTAGCAATGAGCAGTTCTTC. It codes for CASSLFASGSSNEQFF.

This clone was counted once. The V call is TRBV19, the J call TRBJ2-2, with D perhaps matching TRBD2 (5 bases). Trimming removed 7 bases from V and 1 base from J, with 7 bases in between. The CDR3 runs to 13 residues. From germline, CDR1 is LNHDA and CDR2 SQIVND (reference sequence). The CDR3: CASNSGNTGELFF. CDR3 DNA sequence: TGTGCCAGTAACAGCGGGAACACCGGGGAGCTGTTTTTT. The full variable domain, its missing parts supplied by reference TRBV19 and TRBJ2-2, is DGGITQSPKYLFRKEGQNVTLSCEQNLNHDAMYWYRQDPGQGLRLIYYSQIVNDFQKGDIAEGYSVSREKKESFPLTVTSAQKNPTAFYLCASNSGNTGELFFGEGSRLTVL.

This chain joins TRBV5-8 and TRBJ1-5, with a tentative D call TRBD1 (5 bases). The CDR3 runs 16 residues. Germline assignment: CDR1 SGHTS and CDR2 YDEGEE. Trimming pared 2 bases from V and 1 base from J, leaving 13 bases between. This CDR3 reads CASSFVGAGSNQPQHF. CDR3 DNA sequence: TGTGCCAGCAGCTTCGTTGGTGCAGGGAGCAATCAGCCCCAGCATTTT.

The count of this clone is one. This chain links TRBV30 with TRBJ2-5; 10 bases align to TRBD2. The CDR3 runs 14 residues. The V gene's germline CDR1 is GTSNPN and CDR2 SVGIG (reference sequence). The junction had 5 bases not matched to a gene; V was cut back by 2 bases and J by 5 bases. The CDR3 DNA follows: TGTGCCTGGAGTCCTCATAGCGGGAGGGAGACCCAGTACTTC. It yields the protein CAWSPHSGRETQYF.